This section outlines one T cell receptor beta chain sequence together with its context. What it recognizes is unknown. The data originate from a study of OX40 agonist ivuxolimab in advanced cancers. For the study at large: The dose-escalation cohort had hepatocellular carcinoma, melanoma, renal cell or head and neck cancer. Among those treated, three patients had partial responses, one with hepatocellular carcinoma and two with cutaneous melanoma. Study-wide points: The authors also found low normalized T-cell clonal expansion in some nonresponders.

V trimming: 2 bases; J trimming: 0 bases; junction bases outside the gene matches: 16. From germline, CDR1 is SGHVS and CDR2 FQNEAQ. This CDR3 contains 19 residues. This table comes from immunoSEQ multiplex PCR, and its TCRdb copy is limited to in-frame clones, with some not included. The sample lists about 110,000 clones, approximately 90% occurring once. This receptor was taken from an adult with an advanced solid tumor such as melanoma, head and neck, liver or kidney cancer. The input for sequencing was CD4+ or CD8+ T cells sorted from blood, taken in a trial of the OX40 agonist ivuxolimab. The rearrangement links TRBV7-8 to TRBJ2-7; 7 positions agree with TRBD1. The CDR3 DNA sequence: TGTGCCAGCAGCTTACCTTTACAGGGGAATGCGGGTAGCTCCTACGAGCAGTACTTC. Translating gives CASSLPLQGNAGSSYEQYF. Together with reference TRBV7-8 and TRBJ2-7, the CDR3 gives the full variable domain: GAGVSQSPRYKVAKRGQDVALRCDPISGHVSLFWYQQALGQGPEFLTYFQNEAQLDKSGLPSDRFFAERPEGSVSTLKIQRTQQEDSAVYLCASSLPLQGNAGSSYEQYFGPGTRLTVT.